These 6 T cell receptor beta chains came from one sample sequenced in a study of blood T cell repertoires in COVID-19. Measured with immunoSEQ multiplex PCR; TCRdb has only the in-frame clones, and not every one. In the table there are about 130,000 clones, about four fifths of which are singletons. Sequencing was performed on peripheral blood. These receptors originate from an elderly man with acute or convalescent COVID-19.

In its sample, this clone was seen a few times. The chain has TRBV9 and TRBJ2-3, with D possibly being TRBD2 (6 bases). V lost 0 bases to trimming and J lost 0 bases, with 11 bases between them. Germline lookup yields CDR1 SGDLS and CDR2 YYNGEE. This CDR3 is 16 amino acids long. CDR3 region: CASSVGGTLSTDTQYF. CDR3 DNA: TGTGCCAGCAGCGTAGGCGGGACTCTAAGCACAGATACGCAGTATTTT.

The chain joins TRBV18 to TRBJ1-1, with TRBD1 identical over 7 bases. Germline-derived CDR1 and CDR2 are KGHSH and LQKENI. The CDR3 is 16 residues long. V lost 6 bases to trimming and J lost 0 bases; unmatched junction nucleotides: 10. The CDR3 nucleotides read TGTGCCAGCTCCGAGGGGGCGCCAAGTGTGAACACTGAAGCTTTCTTT. This codes for CASSEGAPSVNTEAFF.

This clone was found a few times. V gene TRBV9 combines with J gene TRBJ2-1; 8 positions match TRBD2. J was trimmed by 8 bases and V by 0 bases; bases with no gene match: 7. CDR1 is SGDLS, CDR2 YYNGEE, per germline. This CDR3 contains 15 residues. CDR3 in amino acids: CASSVDPGGADEQFF. DNA for the CDR3: TGTGCCAGCAGCGTAGATCCGGGGGGGGCCGATGAGCAGTTCTTC.

V and J are TRBV7-9 and TRBJ2-7; tentative D call: TRBD2 (6 bases). Trimming cost V 5 bases and J 1 base, with 15 bases left between them. CDR1 and CDR2 from the germline V gene are SEHNR and FQNEAQ (reference sequence). CDR3 size: 15 residues. The CDR3 here is CASSEGSAGSYEQYF. In DNA, the CDR3 is TGTGCCAGCAGCGAAGGATCCGCGGGGTCCTACGAGCAGTACTTC.

J is TRBJ1-1 and V is TRBV15; D unclear. The V end was cut by 1 base, the J end by 3 bases, with 12 bases between. There are 15 residues in the CDR3. Germline lookup yields CDR1 LNHNV and CDR2 YYDKDF (reference sequence). CDR3 bases: TGTGCCACCAGCAGAGGAAGGGAGGGAGACACTGAAGCTTTCTTT. Amino acids: CATSRGREGDTEAFF.

The chain joins TRBV10-3 to TRBJ1-5, with TRBD1 matching over 7 bases. V lost 6 bases to trimming and J lost 4 bases; unmatched junction nucleotides: 6. The CDR3 runs 14 residues. Germline-derived CDR1 and CDR2 are ENHRY and SYGVKD. CDR3 amino acids: CAISSTGMNQPQHF. The CDR3 nucleotides read TGTGCCATCAGCTCGACAGGGATGAATCAGCCCCAGCATTTT.